This T cell receptor (beta chain) emerged from a study of cytomegalovirus exposure and HLA in healthy donors. Study-wide points: 15,000 to 20,000 TCR beta sequences were associated with HLA alleles at 0.05 false discovery rate in a later analysis.

A multiplex PCR was run with 60 Vbeta primers and 13 Jbeta primers. This table comes from immunoSEQ multiplex PCR, and its TCRdb copy is limited to in-frame clones, with some not included. The table records approximately 89,000 clones, around 77% of them present only once. The count of this clone is one. Its antigen is unidentified. The specimen was PBMCs. This receptor was taken from a man aged 30 to 45 in good health and CMV-seronegative.

CDR3 sequence reads: CASSYAGGGQNEQFF. CDR3 sequence (DNA): TGTGCCAGCAGTTACGCGGGAGGGGGACAGAATGAGCAGTTCTTC. The chain joins TRBV6-5 to TRBJ2-1; the match to TRBD2 covers 9 bases. V dropped 2 bases and J dropped 7; count of bases not matched to a gene: 6. The CDR3 runs 15 residues. CDR1 MNHEY and CDR2 SVGAGI come from the germline V gene.